This T cell receptor (beta chain) emerged from a study of naive and memory T cell subsets. Study-level results: TCR counts from RNA may reflect activation-linked expression changes. Naive repertoires, especially CD8, held a few larger clonotypes, possibly memory cells re-expressing CD45RA. In naive cells, over 90% of TCR sequences were seen only once.

Two oligonucleotides, mixed equimolar, formed the beta constant-region primer covering TRBC1 and TRBC2. Nested alpha and beta constant-region primers with the SP2 primer drove four PCR rounds on ligated cDNA. TCRdb re-called the UMI-ligation and nested PCR reads through MiXCR, storing one row per CDR3 protein. The sample carries approximately 140,000 distinct CDR3 sequences, over 20% recorded once. Cells stained for CD3, CD4, CD8, CD45RA and CD27 were sorted into four subsets. This clonotype was observed many times. The antigen remains unidentified. The TCR was taken from a human donor in good health. The sequencing sample was made of naive CD4+ T cells from blood.

In DNA, the CDR3 is TGCAGTGCTCCAGGCCCCTCAGATACGCAGTATTTT. Residues: CSAPGPSDTQYF. The rearrangement links TRBV20-1 to TRBJ2-3, with D hard to call. Germline CDR1 is DFQATT and CDR2 is SNEGSKA (reference sequence). Trimming left V 5 bases short and J 4 bases short, with 10 bases between. CDR3 length: 12 residues.